The source of this TCR beta chain is a study of blood T cell repertoires in COVID-19. Study at large: Acute and convalescent COVID-19 specimens originated in the United States, Italy and Spain. T cells, B-cell-depleted T cells, or PBMCs supplied cDNA or gDNA.

Germline CDR1 and CDR2: SGHKS and YYEKEE (reference sequence). Trimming stripped 0 bases from V and 11 bases from J, with 17 bases between. This CDR3 contains 14 residues. As to this clone: Other DNA sequences from this sample encode an identical CDR3 as well.

Per the original methods: Estimated nucleated cell counts came from reference gene primer amplification. Here immunoSEQ multiplex PCR was the method, and the copy in TCRdb shows in-frame clones only, minus some. From that table come the V and J calls and clone size; the DNA was used to work out D and trimming. The sample lists 150,000 to 250,000 clones; approximately 82% were seen once. The receptor was isolated from a human donor with acute or convalescent COVID-19. The donor label of this sample is uncertain. The source material was peripheral blood. This chain uses TRBV5-5 with TRBJ1-2, with D tentatively TRBD1 (5 bases). CDR3 loop: CASSLDAGVGGYTF. CDR3 coding DNA: TGTGCCAGCAGCTTGGATGCGGGAGTCGGGGGTTACACCTTC. The whole variable domain, remainder taken from reference TRBV5-5 and TRBJ1-2, is DAGVTQSPTHLIKTRGQQVTLRCSPISGHKSVSWYQQVLGQGPQFIFQYYEKEERGRGNFPDRFSARQFPNYSSELNVNALLLGDSALYLCASSLDAGVGGYTFGSGTRLTVV.